One sample yielded the 3 T cell receptor beta chains listed below, sequenced in a study of CD8 T cells in Susac syndrome. With random hexamers, reverse transcription was performed on roughly 0.5 to 1 ug of RNA. TCRdb called the immunoSEQ multiplex PCR reads again in MiXCR, with one record for every CDR3 protein. The data contain roughly 190,000 distinct CDR3 sequences, 90% to 95% of them seen just once; the ten biggest clones take up roughly 0.087%. Sequences were obtained from CD4+ T cells from PBMCs. These receptors were collected from a human donor with Susac syndrome.

Only one count was recorded for this clonotype. The chain couples TRBV19 to TRBJ1-5, with TRBD1 identical over 8 bases. Germline trimming cut 7 bases from V and 6 bases from J; bases unmatched to any gene: 5. Germline V gene sequence: CDR1 LNHDA, CDR2 SQIVND (reference sequence). This CDR3 has 13 residues. The CDR3 region has the DNA TGTGCCAGTAACGACAGGGGCGGTCAGCCCCAGCATTTT. Amino acids: CASNDRGGQPQHF.

The rearrangement links TRBV12-3 or TRBV12-4 to TRBJ1-2; a weak D match, TRBD1 (6 bases). There are 12 residues in the CDR3. Between the trimmed V and J ends, which lost 0 bases and 7 bases, there was a span of 6 bases. CDR3 nucleotide sequence: TGTGCCAGCAGTTTAGCGGGGGCTGGCTACACCTTC. Its translation is CASSLAGAGYTF.

V gene TRBV28 combines with J gene TRBJ2-1, with D perhaps matching TRBD2 (5 bases). The CDR3 runs to 15 residues. Per the germline V gene, CDR1 is MDHEN and CDR2 is SYDVKM. The ends were cut back, 2 bases at V and 6 bases at J, with 14 bases in the middle. CDR3 nucleotide sequence: TGTGCCAGCAGTTTAACTAGTGTACTCCTCAATGAGCAGTTCTTC. Translating gives CASSLTSVLLNEQFF.